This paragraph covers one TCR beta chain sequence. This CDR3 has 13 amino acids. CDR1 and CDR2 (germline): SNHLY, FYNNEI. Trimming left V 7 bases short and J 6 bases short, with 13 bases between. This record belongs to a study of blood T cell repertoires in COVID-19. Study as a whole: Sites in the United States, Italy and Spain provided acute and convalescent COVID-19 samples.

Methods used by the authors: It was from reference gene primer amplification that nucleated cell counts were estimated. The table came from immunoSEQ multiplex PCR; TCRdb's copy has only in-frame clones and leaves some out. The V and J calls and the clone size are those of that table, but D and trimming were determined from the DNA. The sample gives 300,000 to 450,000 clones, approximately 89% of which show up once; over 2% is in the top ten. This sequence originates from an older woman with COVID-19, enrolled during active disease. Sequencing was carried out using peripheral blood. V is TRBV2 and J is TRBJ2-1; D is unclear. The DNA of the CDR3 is TGTGCCAGCACTTCTACTCTTAGCAATGAGCAGTTCTTC. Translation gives CASTSTLSNEQFF.